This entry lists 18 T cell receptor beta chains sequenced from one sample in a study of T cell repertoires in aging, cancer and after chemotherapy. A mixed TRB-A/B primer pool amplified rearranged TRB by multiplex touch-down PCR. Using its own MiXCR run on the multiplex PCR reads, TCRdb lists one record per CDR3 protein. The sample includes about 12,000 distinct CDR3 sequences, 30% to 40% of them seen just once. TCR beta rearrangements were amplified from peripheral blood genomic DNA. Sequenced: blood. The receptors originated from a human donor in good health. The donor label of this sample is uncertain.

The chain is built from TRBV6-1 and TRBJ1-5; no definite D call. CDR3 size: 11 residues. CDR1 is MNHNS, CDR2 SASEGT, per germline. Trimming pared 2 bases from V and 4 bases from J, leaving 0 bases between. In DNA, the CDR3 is TGTGCCAGCAGTGAAAATCAGCCCCAGCATTTT. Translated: CASSENQPQHF.

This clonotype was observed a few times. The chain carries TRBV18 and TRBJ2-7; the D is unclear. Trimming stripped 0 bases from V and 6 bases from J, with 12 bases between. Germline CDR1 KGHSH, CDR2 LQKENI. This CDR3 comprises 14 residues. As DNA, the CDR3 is TGTGCCAGCTCACCACCGTTGTTACCTCGCGAGCAGTACTTC. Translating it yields CASSPPLLPREQYF.

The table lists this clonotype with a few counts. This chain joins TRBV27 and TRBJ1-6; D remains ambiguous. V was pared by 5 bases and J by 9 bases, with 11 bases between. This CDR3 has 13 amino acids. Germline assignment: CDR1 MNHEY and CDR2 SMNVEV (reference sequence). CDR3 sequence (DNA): TGTGCCAGCAGTAGTCCACGGGGTTCACCCCTCCACTTT. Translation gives CASSSPRGSPLHF.

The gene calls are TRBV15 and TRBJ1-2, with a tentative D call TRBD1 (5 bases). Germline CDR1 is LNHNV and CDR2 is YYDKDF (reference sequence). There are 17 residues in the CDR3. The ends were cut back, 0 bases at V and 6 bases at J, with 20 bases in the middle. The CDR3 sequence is CATSRDGVGEGLHGYTF. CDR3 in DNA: TGTGCCACCAGCAGAGATGGAGTAGGGGAGGGGCTCCATGGCTACACCTTC. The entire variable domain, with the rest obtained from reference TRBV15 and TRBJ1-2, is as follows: DAMVIQNPRYQVTQFGKPVTLSCSQTLNHNVMYWYQQKSSQAPKLLFHYYDKDFNNEADTPDNFQSRRPNTSFCFLDIRSPGLGDTAMYLCATSRDGVGEGLHGYTFGSGTRLTVV.

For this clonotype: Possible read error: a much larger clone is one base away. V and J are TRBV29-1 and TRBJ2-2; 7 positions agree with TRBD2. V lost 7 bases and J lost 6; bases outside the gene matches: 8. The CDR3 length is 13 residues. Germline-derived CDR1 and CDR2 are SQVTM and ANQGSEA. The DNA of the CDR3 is TGCAGCGGAATCGGGGGGAATGCCGGGGAGCTGTTTTTT. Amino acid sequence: CSGIGGNAGELFF.

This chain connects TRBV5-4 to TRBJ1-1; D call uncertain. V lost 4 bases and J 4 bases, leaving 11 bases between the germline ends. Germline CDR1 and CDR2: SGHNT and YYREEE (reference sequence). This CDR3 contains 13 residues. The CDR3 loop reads CASSPASGTEAFF. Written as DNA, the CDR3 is TGTGCCAGCAGCCCCGCGAGTGGCACTGAAGCTTTCTTT.

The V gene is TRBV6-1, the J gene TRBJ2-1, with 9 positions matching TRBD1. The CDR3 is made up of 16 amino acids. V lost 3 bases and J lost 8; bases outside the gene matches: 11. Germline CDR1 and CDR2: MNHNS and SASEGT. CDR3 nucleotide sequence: TGTGCCAGCAGTGACCCCCCGGGACAGGGTTCAGATGAGCAGTTCTTC. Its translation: CASSDPPGQGSDEQFF.

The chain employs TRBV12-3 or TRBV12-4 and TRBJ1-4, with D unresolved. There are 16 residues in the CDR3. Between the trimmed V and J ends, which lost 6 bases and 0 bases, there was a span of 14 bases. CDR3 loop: CASRYGHGTTNEKLFF. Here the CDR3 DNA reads TGTGCCAGCAGATATGGGCATGGGACAACTAATGAAAAACTGTTTTTT.

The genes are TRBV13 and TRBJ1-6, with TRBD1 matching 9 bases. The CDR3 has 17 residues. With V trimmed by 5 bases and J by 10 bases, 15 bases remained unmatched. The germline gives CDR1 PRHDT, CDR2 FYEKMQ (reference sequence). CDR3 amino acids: CASSALTGGKRGSPLHF. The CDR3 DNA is TGTGCCAGCAGCGCCTTAACAGGGGGCAAGAGGGGGTCACCCCTCCACTTT.

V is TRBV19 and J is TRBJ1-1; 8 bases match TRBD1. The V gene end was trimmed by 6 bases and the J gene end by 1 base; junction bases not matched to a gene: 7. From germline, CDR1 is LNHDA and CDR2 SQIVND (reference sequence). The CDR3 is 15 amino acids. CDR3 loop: CASRDGQGENTEAFF. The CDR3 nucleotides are TGTGCCAGTAGAGATGGACAGGGAGAGAACACTGAAGCTTTCTTT.

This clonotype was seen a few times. As DNA, the CDR3 is TGTGCCAGCAGCTCTCGGGACCGATACTACGAGCAGTACTTC. Amino acid sequence: CASSSRDRYYEQYF. The chain is built from TRBV7-6 and TRBJ2-7; either TRBD1 or TRBD2 may fit D (5 bases each). V was shortened by 4 bases and J by 3 bases, with 13 bases between the two germline ends. CDR1 and CDR2 (germline): SGHVS, FNYEAQ. This CDR3 comprises 14 residues.

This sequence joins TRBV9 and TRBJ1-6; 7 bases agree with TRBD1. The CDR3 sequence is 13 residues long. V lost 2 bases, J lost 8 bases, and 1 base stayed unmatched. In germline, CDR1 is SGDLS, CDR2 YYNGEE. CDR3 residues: CASSVGQDSPLHF. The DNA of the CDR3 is TGTGCCAGCAGCGTCGGACAGGATTCACCCCTCCACTTT. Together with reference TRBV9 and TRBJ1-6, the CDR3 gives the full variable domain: DSGVTQTPKHLITATGQRVTLRCSPRSGDLSVYWYQQSLDQGLQFLIQYYNGEERAKGNILERFSAQQFPDLHSELNLSSLELGDSALYFCASSVGQDSPLHFGNGTRLTVT.

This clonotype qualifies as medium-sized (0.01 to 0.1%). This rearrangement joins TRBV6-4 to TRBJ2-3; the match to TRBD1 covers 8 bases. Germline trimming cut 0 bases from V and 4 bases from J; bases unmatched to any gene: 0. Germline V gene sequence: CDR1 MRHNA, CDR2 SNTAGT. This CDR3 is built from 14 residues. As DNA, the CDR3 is TGTGCCAGCAGTGACTCACAGGGGGCAGATACGCAGTATTTT. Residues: CASSDSQGADTQYF.

CDR3 protein: CAWSSGQLNTEAFF. The CDR3 bases are TGTGCCTGGAGTTCGGGACAGCTGAACACTGAAGCTTTCTTT. The chain carries TRBV30 and TRBJ1-1, with TRBD1 matching over 7 bases. V gave up 2 bases and J gave up 0 bases; unmatched junction bases: 3. Germline CDR1 and CDR2: GTSNPN and SVGIG (reference sequence). The CDR3 is 14 residues long.

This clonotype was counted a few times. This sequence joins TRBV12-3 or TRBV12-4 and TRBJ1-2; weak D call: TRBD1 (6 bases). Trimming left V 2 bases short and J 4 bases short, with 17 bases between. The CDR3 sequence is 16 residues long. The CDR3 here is CASSLFNFRTVYGYTF. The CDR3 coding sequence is TGTGCCAGCAGTTTATTTAATTTTAGGACAGTCTATGGCTACACCTTC.

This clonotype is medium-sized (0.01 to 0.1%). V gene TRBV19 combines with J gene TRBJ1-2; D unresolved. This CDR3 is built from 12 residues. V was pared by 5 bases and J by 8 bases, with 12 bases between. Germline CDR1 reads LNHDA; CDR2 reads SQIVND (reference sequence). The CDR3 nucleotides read TGTGCCAGTAGTGGAGACTTGGGAGGCTACACCTTC. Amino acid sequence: CASSGDLGGYTF.

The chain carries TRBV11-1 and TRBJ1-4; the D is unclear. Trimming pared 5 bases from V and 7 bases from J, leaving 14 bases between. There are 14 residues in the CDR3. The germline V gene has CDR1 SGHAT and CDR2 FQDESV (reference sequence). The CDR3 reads CASSHSGVGEKLFF. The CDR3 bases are TGTGCCAGCAGCCATAGCGGGGTGGGTGAAAAACTGTTTTTT.

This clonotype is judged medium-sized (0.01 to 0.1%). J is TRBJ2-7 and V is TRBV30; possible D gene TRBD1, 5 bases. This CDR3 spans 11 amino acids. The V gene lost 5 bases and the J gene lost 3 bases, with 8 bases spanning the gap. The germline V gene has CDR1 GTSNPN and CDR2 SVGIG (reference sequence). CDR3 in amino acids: CAWDSNYEQYF. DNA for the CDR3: TGTGCCTGGGACAGTAACTACGAGCAGTACTTC.